Shown below are 32 T cell receptor beta chains from a single sample sequenced in a study of CD8+CD57+ T cells in acquired aplastic anemia (dated by TCRdb to the late 2010s). Sequenced using an Illumina HiSeq 2000. Genomic DNA served as template for TCR beta VDJ combination and CDR3 sequence profiling. TCRdb reprocessing: public reads trimmed at Q25 with fastp, clones called with MiXCR, in-frame beta chains kept. Each entry merges the rows of one CDR3 protein and shows their most common DNA and genes. A total of around 250,000 distinct CDR3 sequences appear in this sample, roughly 50% of them only once. The leading ten clones occupy roughly 8% of the sample. Sequenced: sorted CD4+, CD8+, or CD8+CD57+ T cells (not recorded which) from PBMCs. These receptors all stem from a human donor with severe aplastic anemia or a healthy control (not recorded which).

The V call is TRBV10-2, the J call TRBJ2-1; a possible D gene is TRBD2 (7 bases). The germline V and J ends were trimmed by 6 bases and 6 bases, with 18 bases remaining between them. Germline V gene lookup returns CDR1 WSHSY and CDR2 SAAADI. This CDR3 comprises 15 residues. CDR3 DNA sequence: TGCGCCAGCAGCACCAGCGGGGACACCGGCAATGAGCAGTTCTTC. This sequence encodes CASSTSGDTGNEQFF.

This clonotype showed up just once. The V and J genes are TRBV19 and TRBJ1-1; D ambiguous. V was clipped by 3 bases and J by 9 bases, with 17 bases between them. The CDR3 has 14 amino acids. Looked up from germline, CDR1 is LNHDA and CDR2 is SQIVND (reference sequence). The CDR3 region has the DNA TGTGCCAGTAGTATGTTGGGAGGCCCATGTAAAGCTTTCTTT. Protein product: CASSMLGGPCKAFF.

The chain employs TRBV29-1 and TRBJ2-1, with 8 bases matching TRBD2. The CDR3 spans 12 residues. Germline values: CDR1 SQVTM, CDR2 ANQGSEA. CDR3 sequence reads: CSTSGSYNEQFF. The CDR3 DNA reads as TGCAGTACTAGCGGCTCCTACAATGAGCAGTTCTTC.

In its sample, this clonotype was seen once. The genes are TRBV29-1 and TRBJ2-3, with no clear D. V dropped 2 bases and J dropped 2 bases, with 11 bases sitting between them. The CDR3 consists of 14 residues. Germline CDR1 reads SQVTM; CDR2 reads ANQGSEA. The CDR3 sequence is CSVEKPPPTDTQYF. As DNA, the CDR3 is TGCAGCGTTGAAAAACCCCCCCCCACAGATACGCAGTATTTT.

Note on this clonotype: One end of the junction is discordant with germline, which a read error may explain. This sequence joins TRBV7-3 and TRBJ1-1; D not certain. Germline assignment: CDR1 SGHTA and CDR2 FQGTGA. The CDR3 covers 14 residues. The CDR3 DNA reads TGTGCCAGCAGTCCCCAGACACAGAACACTGAAGCTCTCTTT. This sequence encodes CASSPQTQNTEALF.

This chain links TRBV7-9 with TRBJ2-7; D is possibly TRBD2 (6 bases). The CDR3 covers 14 residues. Per germline, CDR1 SEHNR and CDR2 FQNEAQ (reference sequence). V gave up 5 bases and J gave up 7 bases, with 18 bases separating them. The CDR3 reads CASSPLPPTSEQYF. In DNA form, the CDR3 reads TGTGCCAGCAGCCCGCTGCCACCGACTAGTGAGCAGTACTTC.

The CDR3 loop reads CASSQDALSPLHF. CDR3 DNA: TGTGCCAGCAGCCAAGATGCCCTTTCACCCCTCCACTTT. The J gene is TRBJ1-6, the V gene TRBV4-2; no firm D call. Germline V gene data show CDR1 as LGHNA and CDR2 as YNFKEQ. V lost 0 bases, J lost 9 bases, and 6 bases lay in between. The CDR3 runs 13 residues.

This chain joins TRBV7-9 and TRBJ2-7; 13 bases line up with TRBD2. The V gene's germline CDR1 is SEHNR and CDR2 FQNEAQ (reference sequence). V trimming: 3 bases; J trimming: 5 bases; junction bases outside the gene matches: 7. There are 16 residues in the CDR3. CDR3 amino acids: CASSLGLAGFRDEQYF. The DNA for the CDR3 is TGTGCCAGCAGCTTGGGACTAGCGGGATTCAGGGACGAGCAGTACTTC.

V gene TRBV5-1 combines with J gene TRBJ2-5; the D gene is possibly TRBD2 (6 bases). Trimming left V 3 bases short and J 5 bases short, with 11 bases between. Germline V CDR1 and CDR2: SGHRS, YFSETQ. The CDR3 spans 13 residues. CDR3 protein: CASSSGRGETQYF. CDR3 nucleotides: TGCGCCAGCAGCTCCGGCCGGGGGGAGACCCAGTACTTC.

This clonotype was seen only once. This chain joins TRBV2 and TRBJ1-6, with 7 bases that match TRBD1. The CDR3 runs 14 residues. V lost 6 bases and J lost 9; bases outside the gene matches: 8. Germline loops: CDR1 SNHLY, CDR2 FYNNEI. DNA for the CDR3: TGTGCCAGCAGGGTTGAGGGGGCGAGTTCACCCCTCCACTTT. Its protein product is CASRVEGASSPLHF.

The CDR3 sequence is CASSSRPVNTEAFF. CDR3 nucleotide sequence: TGCGCCAGCAGCTCCCGACCCGTGAACACTGAAGCTTTCTTT. The genes are TRBV5-1 and TRBJ1-1; D ambiguous. The V and J ends lost 3 bases and 0 bases respectively, with 9 bases between them. Germline lookup yields CDR1 SGHRS and CDR2 YFSETQ. The CDR3 is 14 amino acids.

Of note for this clonotype: One end of the junction varies from germline; a read error may be responsible. The genes are TRBV10-3 and TRBJ2-7; 9 bases agree with TRBD2. Germline V gene data show CDR1 as ENHRY and CDR2 as SYGVKD. This CDR3 comprises 14 residues. The CDR3: CASSVLAGNYEQYF. The CDR3, as DNA: TGTGCCAGCAGTGTTCTAGCGGGGAATTACGAGCAGTACTTC.

This clonotype appeared a few times. This chain uses TRBV11-2 with TRBJ1-4; TRBD1 matches at 9 bases. CDR3 length equals 19 residues. Germline V gene data show CDR1 as SGHAT and CDR2 as FQNNGV. J gave up 3 bases and V 0 bases, and 11 bases lay outside the gene matches. The CDR3 reads CASSLDHGRTGVSNEKLFF. As DNA, the CDR3 is TGTGCCAGCAGCTTAGATCATGGTAGGACAGGGGTGTCTAATGAAAAACTGTTTTTT.

In this sample, this clonotype turned up many times. The gene calls are TRBV4-3 and TRBJ1-5; D is unclear. Germline CDR1 LGHNA, CDR2 YSLEER. Trimming left V 10 bases short and J 6 bases short, with 7 bases between. CDR3 length: 10 residues. In nucleotides, the CDR3 is TGCGCCAAACAGATTCAGCCCCAGCATTTT. The encoded protein is CAKQIQPQHF.

This clonotype was observed a few times. The chain is built from TRBV2 and TRBJ1-6; D perhaps matches TRBD1 (6 bases). Trimming took 6 bases from V and 6 from J, leaving 12 bases between them. The CDR3 contains 14 residues. The V gene's germline CDR1 is SNHLY and CDR2 FYNNEI. CDR3 in DNA: TGTGCCAGCAGGACACAGGGCTTTAATTCACCCCTCCACTTT. It yields the protein CASRTQGFNSPLHF.

The chain is built from TRBV7-2 and TRBJ2-5; D is undetermined. The CDR3 extends over 13 amino acids. Germline-derived CDR1 and CDR2 are SGHTA and FQGNSA. The V and J ends lost 2 bases and 7 bases respectively, with 11 bases between them. DNA of the CDR3: TGTGCCAGCAGCTTAAATGGATTGGCGACCCAGTACTTC. As protein: CASSLNGLATQYF.

Remarks on this clonotype: Relative to the germline gene, one junction end is altered; a read error may explain this. The chain combines TRBV5-1 with TRBJ1-5; perhaps TRBD1 as D (6 bases). Germline V gene lookup returns CDR1 SGHRS and CDR2 YFSETQ. There are 13 residues in the CDR3. This CDR3 is CASSLGHAKPQHF. The CDR3 DNA is TGTGCCAGCAGCTTGGGACACGCTAAGCCCCAGCATTTT. The full variable domain, its missing parts supplied by reference TRBV5-1 and TRBJ1-5, is KAGVTQTPRYLIKTRGQQVTLSCSPISGHRSVSWYQQTPGQGLQFLFEYFSETQRNKGNFPGRFSGRQFSNSRSEMNVSTLELGDSALYLCASSLGHAKPQHFGDGTRLSIL.

This clonotype was counted at least ten times. The CDR3: CASSLHQNGQGKYYGYTF. CDR3 DNA sequence: TGTGCCAGCAGCCTCCACCAAAACGGACAGGGAAAGTACTATGGCTACACCTTC. The gene calls are TRBV6-1 and TRBJ1-2; 8 bases fit TRBD1. Germline loops: CDR1 MNHNS, CDR2 SASEGT. V trimming: 6 bases; J trimming: 3 bases; junction bases outside the gene matches: 18. The CDR3 has 18 residues.

Here the CDR3 DNA reads TGCGCCAGCAGCCACCCCAGAGAGAGCACAGATACGCAGTATTTT. Translating gives CASSHPRESTDTQYF. The rearrangement uses TRBV5-1 and TRBJ2-3; D unclear. V was pared by 4 bases and J by 0 bases, with 12 bases between. Germline V CDR1 and CDR2: SGHRS, YFSETQ. This CDR3 has 15 amino acids.

CDR3 sequence reads: CSARGTSQETQYF. The CDR3, as DNA: TGCAGTGCTAGGGGGACTAGCCAAGAGACCCAGTACTTC. J is TRBJ2-5 and V is TRBV20-1; TRBD2 matches 8 bases. This CDR3 comprises 13 residues. The germline CDR1 and CDR2 sequences are DFQATT and SNEGSKA (reference sequence). Trimming cost V 3 bases and J 1 base; bases outside gene matches: 1.

This clonotype was seen only a few times. This rearrangement joins TRBV30 to TRBJ2-3, with TRBD1 as a possible D gene (6 bases). Germline V gene lookup returns CDR1 GTSNPN and CDR2 SVGIG (reference sequence). The CDR3 consists of 14 residues. V was shortened by 2 bases and J by 4 bases, with 13 bases between the two germline ends. Here the CDR3 reads CAWSRGLGSDTQYF. The CDR3 bases are TGTGCCTGGAGTAGGGGGTTGGGTTCAGATACGCAGTATTTT.

This clonotype was counted many times. The chain recombines TRBV5-1 with TRBJ2-3, with D perhaps assigned TRBD1 or TRBD2 (5 bases each). The CDR3 is 15 amino acids. CDR1 and CDR2 (germline): SGHRS, YFSETQ. The V end was cut by 7 bases, the J end by 6 bases, with 21 bases between. CDR3 region: CASGRTGTQSDTQYF. The DNA for the CDR3 is TGCGCCAGCGGAAGAACCGGGACCCAGAGCGATACGCAGTATTTT.

This clonotype was detected a few times. The chain couples TRBV7-9 to TRBJ1-6; D is undetermined. There are 16 residues in the CDR3. Trimming took 3 bases from V and 8 from J, leaving 17 bases between them. The germline gives CDR1 SEHNR, CDR2 FQNEAQ (reference sequence). CDR3 bases: TGTGCCAGCAGCTTCGGTTCAGTTTTCGCCGATTCACCCCTCCACTTT. Amino acid sequence: CASSFGSVFADSPLHF.

Regarding this clonotype: This may be a read error, as it is one base from a much larger clone. This sequence joins TRBV18 and TRBJ1-1; D not resolved. With 5 bases removed from V and 1 base from J, the gap between germline ends came to 8 bases. This CDR3 spans 13 amino acids. Germline CDR1 KGHSH, CDR2 LQKENI. Here the CDR3 DNA reads TGTGCCAGCTCAGAAAGCGCGAACACTGAAGCTTTCTTT. Its translation: CASSESANTEAFF.

The rearrangement joins TRBV20-1 to TRBJ1-5; D remains unclear. Per the germline V gene, CDR1 is DFQATT and CDR2 is SNEGSKA (reference sequence). Trimming removed 0 bases at V and 2 bases at J, with 8 bases between. The CDR3 is 14 residues long. Here the CDR3 reads CSARDMQGNQPQHF. The CDR3 bases are TGCAGTGCTAGAGATATGCAGGGCAATCAGCCCCAGCATTTT.

The chain joins TRBV15 to TRBJ2-7; D remains unclear. Germline values: CDR1 LNHNV, CDR2 YYDKDF (reference sequence). The CDR3 has 15 amino acids. V was pared by 0 bases and J by 4 bases, with 13 bases between. The CDR3 coding sequence is TGTGCCACCAGCAGAGATTATGGGCGCAGGTACGAGCAGTACTTC. Its protein is CATSRDYGRRYEQYF.

In this sample, this clonotype turned up once. The chain carries TRBV24-1 and TRBJ2-1; 12 bases align to TRBD1. Germline loops: CDR1 KGHDR, CDR2 SFDVKD. Losses at the gene ends were 2 bases for V and 7 bases for J; bases not matched to a gene: 2. The CDR3 loop spans 15 amino acids. CDR3 in amino acids: CATSDWDRGLNEQFF. In DNA, the CDR3 is TGTGCCACCAGTGATTGGGACAGGGGGCTTAATGAGCAGTTCTTC.

This clonotype has at least ten counts. This rearrangement joins TRBV7-6 to TRBJ1-5; D is ambiguous. The CDR3 length is 14 residues. V was cut by 5 bases and J by 0 bases, with 8 bases left in between. From germline, CDR1 is SGHVS and CDR2 FNYEAQ. This CDR3 reads CASSQGLSNQPQHF. As DNA, the CDR3 is TGTGCCAGCAGCCAAGGACTTAGCAATCAGCCCCAGCATTTT.

This chain connects TRBV10-2 to TRBJ1-6; D uncertain. CDR1 and CDR2 from the germline V gene are WSHSY and SAAADI. CDR3 length equals 13 residues. The V end was cut by 6 bases, the J end by 7 bases, with 10 bases between. DNA for the CDR3: TGCGCCAGCAGCTCCTATACCAATTCACCCCTCCACTTT. It is translated as CASSSYTNSPLHF.

The CDR3 is CASSLMLGGALGGSYEQYF. In nucleotides, the CDR3 is TGTGCCAGCAGCTTAATGCTCGGGGGGGCCTTGGGCGGCTCCTACGAGCAGTACTTC. This chain joins TRBV7-8 and TRBJ2-7; 8 bases map to TRBD2. Germline V CDR1 and CDR2: SGHVS, FQNEAQ. The ends lost 2 bases at V and 0 bases at J; junction bases unmatched: 15. The CDR3 sequence is 19 residues long.

This clonotype was counted between two and nine times. The J gene is TRBJ2-7, the V gene TRBV7-9; 7 bases agree with TRBD1. The CDR3 consists of 15 residues. From germline, CDR1 is SEHNR and CDR2 FQNEAQ (reference sequence). V was clipped by 5 bases and J by 0 bases; unmatched bases: 7. The CDR3: CASSRTGVISYEQYF. The CDR3 DNA reads as TGTGCCAGCAGCAGAACAGGGGTCATCTCCTACGAGCAGTACTTC. The whole variable domain, filled in from reference TRBV7-9 and TRBJ2-7, reads DTGVSQNPRHKITKRGQNVTFRCDPISEHNRLYWYRQTLGQGPEFLTYFQNEAQLEKSRLLSDRFSAERPKGSFSTLEIQRTEQGDSAMYLCASSRTGVISYEQYFGPGTRLTVT.

This chain joins TRBV6-1 and TRBJ1-1; D gene unclear. V lost 5 bases and J lost 6, with 10 bases in between. The CDR3 loop spans 12 amino acids. Per the germline V gene, CDR1 is MNHNS and CDR2 is SASEGT. The CDR3 reads CASSYLGPEAFF. The CDR3 region has the DNA TGTGCCAGCAGTTATCTAGGGCCTGAAGCTTTCTTT.